This T cell receptor (beta chain) was sequenced during a study of control samples from healthy donors and cancer patients. Only in-frame clones appear in the TCRdb table, and some are missing; sequencing was by immunoSEQ multiplex PCR. Of some 70,000 clones listed, 75% to 85% are singletons. This CDR3 has 13 amino acids. V lost 3 bases, J lost 2 bases, and 1 base stayed unmatched. Looked up from germline, CDR1 is LNHDA and CDR2 is SQIVND (reference sequence). Specimen: blood. The source is a man between 60 and 75 years old in good health. The chain uses TRBV19 and TRBJ2-7; 7 bases match TRBD2. CDR3 residues: CASSIGGAYEQYF. CDR3 in DNA: TGTGCCAGTAGTATTGGGGGGGCCTACGAGCAGTACTTC.